This T cell receptor (beta chain) was sequenced during a study of OX40 agonist ivuxolimab in advanced cancers. CDR1 and CDR2 from the germline V gene are SGHTA and FQGNSA. Trimming cost V 11 bases and J 4 bases; bases outside gene matches: 15. There are 16 residues in the CDR3. TCRdb's table, derived via immunoSEQ multiplex PCR, lists solely in-frame clones and lacks some. The sample yields under 80,000 clones, about 93% seen once. This TCR came from an adult with an advanced solid tumor such as melanoma, head and neck, liver or kidney cancer. V gene TRBV7-2 combines with J gene TRBJ2-2, with TRBD2 identical over 8 bases. Sample: CD4+ or CD8+ T cells sorted from blood, taken in a trial of the OX40 agonist ivuxolimab. In DNA, the CDR3 is TGTGCCCTTTCCCGGGGAGCGGGAGCTGTCACCGGGGAGCTGTTTTTT. Translation: CALSRGAGAVTGELFF.